The clone carrying this T cell receptor (beta chain) was recorded only once. The germline V gene has CDR1 SEHNR and CDR2 FQNEAQ (reference sequence). The V gene lost 5 bases and the J gene lost 7 bases, with 14 bases spanning the gap. The CDR3 has 13 residues. This sample was taken from a study of cytomegalovirus exposure and HLA in healthy donors. The PCR made use of 60 Vbeta and 13 Jbeta primers. Method: immunoSEQ multiplex PCR; TCRdb's copy keeps in-frame clones and lacks some. The sample lists about 160,000 clones, 65% to 85% occurring once. This sequence joins TRBV7-9 and TRBJ1-1, with D possibly being TRBD1 (5 bases). This TCR was sampled from a woman between 35 and 50 years old in good health and CMV-seropositive. Sequenced input: PBMCs. CDR3 DNA sequence: TGTGCCAGCAGCAACCAGGGCGGTATTGAAGCTTTCTTT. Its translation is CASSNQGGIEAFF.